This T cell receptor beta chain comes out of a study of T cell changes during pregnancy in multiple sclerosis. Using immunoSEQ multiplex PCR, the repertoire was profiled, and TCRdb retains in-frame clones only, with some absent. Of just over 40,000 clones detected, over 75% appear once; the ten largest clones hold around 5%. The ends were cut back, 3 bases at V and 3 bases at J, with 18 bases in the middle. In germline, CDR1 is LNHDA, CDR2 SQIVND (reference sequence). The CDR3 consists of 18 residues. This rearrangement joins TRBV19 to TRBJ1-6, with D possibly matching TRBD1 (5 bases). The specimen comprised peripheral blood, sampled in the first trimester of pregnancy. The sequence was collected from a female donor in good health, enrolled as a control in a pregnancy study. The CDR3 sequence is CASSIRADDSFYNSPLHF. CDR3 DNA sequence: TGTGCCAGTAGTATTCGGGCCGACGACAGCTTCTATAATTCACCCCTCCACTTT.